The 15 T cell receptor beta chains presented below share a single source sample, sequenced in a study of T-cell reconstitution after alpha-beta-depleted transplantation in children. Construction of the TCRbeta library involved unique molecular identifiers. TCRdb re-called the PCR reads with MiXCR, one entry per CDR3 protein. The sample has about 600,000 distinct CDR3 sequences, approximately 10% seen once. The sequencing here drew on PBMCs from the stem cell graft donor, taken from the stem cell graft. All receptors come from a human donor who donated a stem cell graft to a child with acute myeloid leukemia.

The V call is TRBV5-1, the J call TRBJ2-1; 7 nucleotides match TRBD2. There are 14 residues in the CDR3. V trimming: 4 bases; J trimming: 3 bases; junction bases outside the gene matches: 4. Germline CDR1 is SGHRS and CDR2 is YFSETQ. The CDR3 sequence: CASSPGDYYNEQFF. The CDR3 nucleotides are TGCGCCAGCAGCCCGGGGGACTACTACAATGAGCAGTTCTTC. Full variable domain (missing parts from reference TRBV5-1 and TRBJ2-1): KAGVTQTPRYLIKTRGQQVTLSCSPISGHRSVSWYQQTPGQGLQFLFEYFSETQRNKGNFPGRFSGRQFSNSRSEMNVSTLELGDSALYLCASSPGDYYNEQFFGPGTRLTVL.

In this sample, this clonotype turned up many times. The V gene is TRBV2, the J gene TRBJ2-2, with TRBD2 matching over 9 bases. The CDR3 is made up of 17 amino acids. The J segment lost 1 base and the V segment lost 3 bases, leaving 6 bases of the junction unmatched. Germline values: CDR1 SNHLY, CDR2 FYNNEI. CDR3 region: CASSEGLAVLNTGELFF. The CDR3 DNA follows: TGTGCCAGCAGTGAGGGACTAGCTGTTTTGAACACCGGGGAGCTGTTTTTT.

The chain couples TRBV28 to TRBJ1-5, with unresolved D. This CDR3 has 16 amino acids. Germline V gene sequence: CDR1 MDHEN, CDR2 SYDVKM. Trimming took off 3 bases at V and 0 bases at J, with 12 bases between the two ends. The CDR3 protein is CASSFNDLYSNQPQHF. DNA of the CDR3: TGTGCCAGCAGTTTTAATGACCTTTATAGCAATCAGCCCCAGCATTTT.

In regard to this clonotype: The junction departs from germline at one end; a sequencing error may be responsible. The chain has TRBV3-1 and TRBJ2-7; D assignment may be TRBD1 or TRBD2 (5 bases each). From germline, CDR1 is LGHDT and CDR2 YNNKEL (reference sequence). CDR3 length: 13 residues. CDR3 nucleotides: TGTGCCAGGAGCCCTGGGACCCTCTACGAGCAGTACTTC. Translated: CARSPGTLYEQYF.

This clonotype has a count of ten or more. This chain joins TRBV9 and TRBJ2-1; unclear D gene. V lost 4 bases and J lost 4, with 9 bases in between. The CDR3 is 13 amino acids. Per germline, CDR1 SGDLS and CDR2 YYNGEE. CDR3 region: CASSIQLYNEQFF. The DNA of the CDR3 is TGTGCCAGCAGCATTCAACTGTACAATGAGCAGTTCTTC.

The chain is built from TRBV20-1 and TRBJ2-5; 10 bases fit TRBD1. Trimming took 6 bases from V and 3 from J; bases not matched to a gene: 10. This CDR3 is built from 15 residues. Looked up from germline, CDR1 is DFQATT and CDR2 is SNEGSKA (reference sequence). CDR3 in DNA: TGCAGTGCCACAAAGACAGGGGGCAAGGAAGAGACCCAGTACTTC. This gives the protein CSATKTGGKEETQYF.

The sample holds a few counts of this clonotype. The chain joins TRBV7-2 to TRBJ2-5; possibly TRBD2 for D (6 bases). The CDR3 length is 13 residues. V was trimmed by 7 bases and J by 10 bases, leaving 19 bases between them. Germline assignment: CDR1 SGHTA and CDR2 FQGNSA. CDR3: CASTSLTGVVQYF. The CDR3 coding sequence is TGTGCCAGCACCTCGTTGACGGGAGTGGTCCAGTACTTC.

The chain has TRBV15 and TRBJ2-7; D assignment may be TRBD1 or TRBD2 (5 bases each). The V gene lost 4 bases and the J gene lost 2 bases, with 9 bases spanning the gap. This CDR3 has 13 amino acids. Germline loops: CDR1 LNHNV, CDR2 YYDKDF (reference sequence). The CDR3 spells CATSIGTAYEQYF. CDR3 DNA sequence: TGTGCCACCAGCATTGGGACCGCCTACGAGCAGTACTTC.

This sequence joins TRBV5-1 and TRBJ2-4; 8 bases line up with TRBD2. The trim removed 1 base at V and 2 bases at J, leaving 8 bases unmatched. Germline V CDR1 and CDR2: SGHRS, YFSETQ. The CDR3 is 17 residues long. The CDR3 bases are TGCGCCAGCAGCTTGTTAGCAGCGGGAGTGTCCAAAAACATTCAGTACTTC. Protein product: CASSLLAAGVSKNIQYF.

This clonotype was detected ten times or more. The chain has TRBV9 and TRBJ1-2, with D maybe TRBD1 (6 bases). Germline V gives CDR1 SGDLS, CDR2 YYNGEE. V was cut by 0 bases and J by 1 base, with 10 bases left in between. The CDR3 consists of 15 residues. CDR3 nucleotide sequence: TGTGCCAGCAGCGTAGGGGGGGGCCTTAACTATGGCTACACCTTC. Translated: CASSVGGGLNYGYTF.

This clonotype was counted only a few times. This sequence joins TRBV25-1 and TRBJ1-2; D is perhaps TRBD1 (6 bases). Trimming shortened V by 3 bases and J by 7 bases, and 12 bases separated the two germline ends. This CDR3 has 13 residues. CDR1 and CDR2 (germline): MGHDK, SYGVNS. The CDR3 DNA sequence: TGTGCCAGCAGTGATCAGGGACACCTTGGCTACACCTTC. Translating gives CASSDQGHLGYTF.

The table lists this clonotype with a few counts. This rearrangement joins TRBV6-5 to TRBJ2-7, with 7 nucleotides matching TRBD2. The germline V gene encodes CDR1 MNHEY and CDR2 SVGAGI. The CDR3 is 16 residues long. With 0 bases clipped from V and 3 bases from J, the junction kept 8 bases outside the gene matches. The CDR3 region is CASSYSALAANYEQYF. The CDR3, as DNA: TGTGCCAGCAGTTACTCGGCGCTAGCGGCTAACTACGAGCAGTACTTC.

The sample holds a few counts of this clonotype. The chain links TRBV5-5 to TRBJ1-2, with TRBD1 identical over 7 bases. Germline CDR1 is SGHKS and CDR2 is YYEKEE (reference sequence). The CDR3 is made up of 14 amino acids. J was trimmed by 4 bases and V by 4 bases; bases with no gene match: 7. Here the CDR3 DNA reads TGTGCCAGCAGCCCAGGGACAGCTATCTATGGCTACACCTTC. Translating gives CASSPGTAIYGYTF.

This clonotype was counted ten times or more. This chain connects TRBV20-1 to TRBJ2-7, with a weak D call TRBD2 (5 bases). This CDR3 contains 14 residues. Germline CDR1 is DFQATT and CDR2 is SNEGSKA (reference sequence). V gave up 6 bases and J gave up 2 bases, with 17 bases separating them. The CDR3 nucleotides are TGCAGTGCCCCCCGGGCTAGCCTGACCTACGAGCAGTACTTC. Protein sequence: CSAPRASLTYEQYF.

This clonotype appeared a few times. The V gene is TRBV10-3, the J gene TRBJ2-7; a possible D gene is TRBD2 (6 bases). The germline CDR1 and CDR2 sequences are ENHRY and SYGVKD. V shed 2 bases and J shed 0 bases, with 8 bases lying between them. The CDR3 runs to 14 residues. CDR3 in amino acids: CAISEEDYSYEQYF. The CDR3 nucleotides read TGTGCCATCAGTGAGGAGGACTACTCCTACGAGCAGTACTTC.